This entry lists 10 T cell receptor beta chains sequenced from one sample in a study of graft-versus-host responses after intestinal transplantation. For these TCRs, the target antigens are not known. TCRdb keeps only in-frame clones here, not all; method: immunoSEQ multiplex PCR. Here the sample spans about 71,000 clones, 90% being singletons. The sequencing here drew on unstimulated CD8+ T cells sorted from spleen or lymph node cells, taken before intestinal transplant. These receptors were obtained from a human donor who received an intestinal transplant.

In this sample, this clone turned up once. The genes are TRBV27 and TRBJ1-2; no firm D call. The germline V gene encodes CDR1 MNHEY and CDR2 SMNVEV (reference sequence). The V and J ends lost 4 bases and 0 bases respectively, with 6 bases between them. This CDR3 is built from 13 residues. The CDR3 spells CASSSGTNYGYTF. The DNA of the CDR3 is TGTGCCAGCAGTTCCGGGACTAACTATGGCTACACCTTC.

This clone was detected a few times. The chain joins TRBV2 to TRBJ2-4, with D unresolved. The CDR3 has 14 amino acids. Germline V CDR1 and CDR2: SNHLY, FYNNEI. V lost 7 bases to trimming and J lost 0 bases, with 10 bases between them. CDR3 region: CASTEELAKNIQYF. The DNA for the CDR3 is TGTGCCAGCACCGAGGAACTAGCCAAAAACATTCAGTACTTC. Supplemented by reference TRBV2 and TRBJ2-4, the full variable domain reads EPEVTQTPSHQVTQMGQEVILRCVPISNHLYFYWYRQILGQKVEFLVSFYNNEISEKSEIFDDQFSVERPDGSNFTLKIRSTKLEDSAMYFCASTEELAKNIQYFGAGTRLSVL.

The rearrangement uses TRBV19 and TRBJ2-7; D perhaps matches TRBD1 (5 bases). CDR3 length: 14 residues. V lost 3 bases and J lost 4, with 13 bases in between. Germline CDR1 reads LNHDA; CDR2 reads SQIVND (reference sequence). Here the CDR3 DNA reads TGTGCCAGTAGTATTGGGCAGGGAACGTACGAGCAGTACTTC. It yields the protein CASSIGQGTYEQYF. Full variable domain (rest looked up from reference TRBV19 and TRBJ2-7): DGGITQSPKYLFRKEGQNVTLSCEQNLNHDAMYWYRQDPGQGLRLIYYSQIVNDFQKGDIAEGYSVSREKKESFPLTVTSAQKNPTAFYLCASSIGQGTYEQYFGPGTRLTVT.

V and J are TRBV2 and TRBJ1-4; possible D gene TRBD1, 6 bases. From germline, CDR1 is SNHLY and CDR2 FYNNEI. The CDR3 covers 16 residues. V was shortened by 1 base and J by 2 bases, with 11 bases between the two germline ends. In DNA form, the CDR3 reads TGTGCCAGCAGTGAAGAGGGGGGGGGCACTAATGAAAAACTGTTTTTT. Encoded protein: CASSEEGGGTNEKLFF.

V is TRBV10-2 and J is TRBJ2-7; the D gene is possibly TRBD1 (6 bases). The CDR3 has 17 residues. CDR1 is WSHSY, CDR2 SAAADI, per germline. V was cut by 8 bases and J by 5 bases, with 28 bases left in between. CDR3 region: CASETRPNLRGINEQYF. CDR3 DNA: TGCGCCAGCGAAACGAGACCTAATCTCAGGGGTATCAACGAGCAGTACTTC.

V usage is TRBV13 and J usage is TRBJ2-3, with 9 bases lining up with TRBD2. The V gene end was trimmed by 4 bases and the J gene end by 0 bases; junction bases not matched to a gene: 14. The CDR3 loop spans 19 amino acids. The germline gives CDR1 PRHDT, CDR2 FYEKMQ (reference sequence). For the CDR3, the DNA is TGTGCCAGCAGCTCCGGGGAGACTAGCGGCAGGACTAGCACAGATACGCAGTATTTT. Its protein is CASSSGETSGRTSTDTQYF.

The rearrangement links TRBV7-2 to TRBJ1-6; D may be TRBD1 (5 bases). Trimming pared 4 bases from V and 9 bases from J, leaving 16 bases between. The CDR3 length is 15 residues. Germline V gives CDR1 SGHTA, CDR2 FQGNSA. The CDR3 nucleotides read TGTGCCAGCAGCTCCCGACTCGAAAGGGGTTCACCCCTCCACTTT. Amino acids: CASSSRLERGSPLHF.

The rearrangement uses TRBV9 and TRBJ2-7; weak D call: TRBD2 (5 bases). This CDR3 comprises 15 residues. Germline CDR1 and CDR2: SGDLS and YYNGEE. V was clipped by 0 bases and J by 1 base, with 11 bases between them. This CDR3 is CASSVGRSGSYEQYF. The CDR3 DNA follows: TGTGCCAGCAGCGTAGGTCGGTCGGGATCCTACGAGCAGTACTTC. Full variable domain (outside the CDR3, taken from reference TRBV9 and TRBJ2-7): DSGVTQTPKHLITATGQRVTLRCSPRSGDLSVYWYQQSLDQGLQFLIQYYNGEERAKGNILERFSAQQFPDLHSELNLSSLELGDSALYFCASSVGRSGSYEQYFGPGTRLTVT.

This chain joins TRBV7-2 and TRBJ2-3, with 9 bases lining up with TRBD2. The CDR3 consists of 16 residues. The V and J ends lost 1 base and 5 bases, in that order; junction bases with no gene match: 7. CDR1 is SGHTA, CDR2 FQGNSA, per germline. CDR3 sequence: CASSLGGGGAVDTQYF. The CDR3 region has the DNA TGTGCCAGCAGCTTAGGAGGCGGGGGGGCGGTAGATACGCAGTATTTT.

J is TRBJ2-6 and V is TRBV21-1; the table assigns TRBD1, which was not confirmed against the DNA. TRBV21-1 is noted as a pseudogene. The CDR3 is 21 residues long. The CDR3 DNA reads TGTGCCAGCAGCACCGTTTTATGGGACAGGCCGAAGTACTCTGGGGCCAACGTCCTGACTTTC. Translation gives CASSTVLWDRPKYSGANVLTF.